Sequencing of this T cell receptor (beta chain) was carried out in a study of regulatory T cells in long-lasting Graves disease. Trimming removed 2 bases from V and 2 bases from J; junction bases left unmatched: 11. This CDR3 has 17 amino acids. The germline gives CDR1 DFQATT, CDR2 SNEGSKA (reference sequence). Study results and caveats: Persistent patients shared more public clonotypes (about 2,900) than new patients (approximately 1,000). Rather than thyroid tissue, only peripheral blood underwent study.

The time point denotes: persistent/refractory GD, antithyroid drugs over 5 years with positive TRAb. Isolated PBMC RNA provided the starting material for the TCR library. To note about this clonotype: Its specificity is not known.

Construction of TCR beta libraries relied on iRepertoire HTBI primers and on Arm-PCR targeting CDR3 regions. One entry per CDR3 protein results from TCRdb running MiXCR on the multiplex PCR reads. This table holds about 460,000 distinct CDR3 sequences, roughly 23% found once. This clonotype originated in a female donor with Graves disease. The starting material was peripheral blood mononuclear cells (PBMCs), obtained when the disease was refractory, from a patient treated with antithyroid drugs. This chain uses TRBV20-1 with TRBJ2-4; 8 bases map to TRBD2. CDR3 sequence reads: CSARFAGGLHSKNIQYF. The CDR3 DNA reads TGCAGTGCTAGATTCGCGGGAGGACTTCATTCCAAAAACATTCAGTACTTC.